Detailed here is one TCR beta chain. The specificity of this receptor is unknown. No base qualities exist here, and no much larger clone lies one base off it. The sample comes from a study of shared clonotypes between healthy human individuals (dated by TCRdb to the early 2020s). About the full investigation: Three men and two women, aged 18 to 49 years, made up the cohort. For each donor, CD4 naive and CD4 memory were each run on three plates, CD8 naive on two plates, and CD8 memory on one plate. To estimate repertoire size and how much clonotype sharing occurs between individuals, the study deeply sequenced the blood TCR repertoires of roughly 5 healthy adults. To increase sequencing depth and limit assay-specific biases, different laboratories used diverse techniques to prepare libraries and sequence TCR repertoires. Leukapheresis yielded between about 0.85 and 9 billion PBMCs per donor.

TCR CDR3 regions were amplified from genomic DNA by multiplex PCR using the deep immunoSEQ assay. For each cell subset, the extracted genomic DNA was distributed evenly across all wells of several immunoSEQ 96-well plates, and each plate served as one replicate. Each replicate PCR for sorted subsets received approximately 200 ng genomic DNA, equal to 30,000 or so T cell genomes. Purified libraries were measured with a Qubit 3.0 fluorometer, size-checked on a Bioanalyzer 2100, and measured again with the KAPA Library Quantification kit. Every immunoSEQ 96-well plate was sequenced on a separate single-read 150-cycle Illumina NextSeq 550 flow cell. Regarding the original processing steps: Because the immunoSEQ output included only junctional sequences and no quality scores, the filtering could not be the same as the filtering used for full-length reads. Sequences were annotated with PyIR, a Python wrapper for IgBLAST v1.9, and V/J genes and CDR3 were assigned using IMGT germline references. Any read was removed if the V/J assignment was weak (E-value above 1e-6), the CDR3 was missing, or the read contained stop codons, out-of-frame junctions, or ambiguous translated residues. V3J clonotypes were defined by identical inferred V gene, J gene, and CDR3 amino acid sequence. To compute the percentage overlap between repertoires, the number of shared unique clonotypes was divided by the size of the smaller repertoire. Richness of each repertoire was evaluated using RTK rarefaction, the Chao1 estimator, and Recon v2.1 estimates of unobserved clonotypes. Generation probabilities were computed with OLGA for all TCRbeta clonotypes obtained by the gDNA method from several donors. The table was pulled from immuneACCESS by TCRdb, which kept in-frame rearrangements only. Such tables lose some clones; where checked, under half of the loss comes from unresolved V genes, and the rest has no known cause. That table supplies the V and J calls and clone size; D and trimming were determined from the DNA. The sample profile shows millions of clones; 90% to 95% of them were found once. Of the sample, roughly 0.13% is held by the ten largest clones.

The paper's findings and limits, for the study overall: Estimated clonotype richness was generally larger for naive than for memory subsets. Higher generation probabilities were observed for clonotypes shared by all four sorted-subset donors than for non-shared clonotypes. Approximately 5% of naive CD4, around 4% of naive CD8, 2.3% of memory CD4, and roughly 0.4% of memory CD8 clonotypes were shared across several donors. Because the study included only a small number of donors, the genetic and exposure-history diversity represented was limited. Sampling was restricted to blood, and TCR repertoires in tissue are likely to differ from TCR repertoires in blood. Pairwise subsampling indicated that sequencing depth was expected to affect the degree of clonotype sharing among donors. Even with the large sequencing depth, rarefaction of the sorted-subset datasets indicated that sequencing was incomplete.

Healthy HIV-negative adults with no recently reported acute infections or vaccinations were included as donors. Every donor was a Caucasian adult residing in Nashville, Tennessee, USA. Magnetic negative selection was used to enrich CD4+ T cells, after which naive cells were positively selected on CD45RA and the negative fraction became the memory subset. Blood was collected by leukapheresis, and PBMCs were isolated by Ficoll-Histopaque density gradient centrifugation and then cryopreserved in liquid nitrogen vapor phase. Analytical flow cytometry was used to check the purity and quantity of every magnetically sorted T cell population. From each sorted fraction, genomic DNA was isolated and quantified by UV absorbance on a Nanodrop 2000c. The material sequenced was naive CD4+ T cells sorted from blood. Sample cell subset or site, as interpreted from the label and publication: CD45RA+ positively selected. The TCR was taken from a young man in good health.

The DNA sequence is TGTGCCAGCCAGAGGTCAAGTACAGGGGGCTACGAGCAGTACTTC. Its protein reads: CASQRSSTGGYEQYF. The receptor chain draws on TRBV6-1 and TRBJ2-7, and 8 junction bases match TRBD1. Taken from the germline V gene, the CDR1 and CDR2 loops are MNHNS and SASEGT. The CDR3 goes from the cysteine to the phenylalanine over 15 residues. Only the CDR3 part of the read is kept: 45 bases, read in frame from the first base. The germline V end is reduced by 8 bases and the J end by 3 bases; junction bases left unmatched: 12.